The 20 T cell receptor beta chains presented below share a single source sample, sequenced in a study of monozygotic twins with inflammatory bowel disease. TCRdb re-called the 5' RACE reads and gives one entry per CDR3 protein, without DNA. The ten most abundant clones cover 9.5% to 15% of a sample with approximately 100,000 distinct CDR3 sequences. The sequenced sample consisted of blood. Receptors originate from a human donor with ulcerative colitis or Crohn's disease, or a healthy co-twin of an affected twin (not recorded which).

The rearrangement uses TRBV11-1 and TRBJ2-5. This CDR3 is built from 18 residues. The germline V gene encodes CDR1 SGHAT and CDR2 FQDESV (reference sequence). CDR3 sequence: CASSLGASAGNLQETQYF.

The chain uses TRBV15 and TRBJ1-1; TCRdb reports TRBD1, a call that lacks DNA to check it against. The CDR3 runs to 16 residues. CDR1 and CDR2 (germline): LNHNV, YYDKDF (reference sequence). CDR3 amino acids: CATSREGRDLNTEAFF.

The chain couples TRBV12-3 or TRBV12-4 to TRBJ2-2; with no DNA, the TCRdb D assignment of TRBD1 cannot be verified. There are 14 residues in the CDR3. The CDR3 protein is CASSQTGDTGELFF.

The CDR3 loop reads CASSLRSTQYF. The chain is built from TRBV7-2 and TRBJ2-3. Germline V CDR1 and CDR2: SGHTA, FQGNSA. CDR3 length: 11 amino acids.

The CDR3 spells CSVATGASTGELFF. The rearrangement joins TRBV29-1 to TRBJ2-2; the D call of TRBD1 rests on TCRdb alone, since no DNA is present to check it. There are 14 residues in the CDR3. Germline CDR1 is SQVTM and CDR2 is ANQGSEA.

This chain joins TRBV29-1 and TRBJ1-1. CDR1 and CDR2 from the germline V gene are SQVTM and ANQGSEA. The CDR3 runs 12 residues. This CDR3 reads CSVDGGPLSAFF.

This chain connects TRBV7-9 to TRBJ2-1; the TRBD2 assignment by TCRdb is unverifiable without DNA. This CDR3 is built from 16 residues. Per the germline V gene, CDR1 is SEHNR and CDR2 is FQNEAQ (reference sequence). This CDR3 is CASSLARAGGPDEQFF.

The V gene is TRBV19, the J gene TRBJ2-1; TCRdb selects TRBD2, and the lack of DNA leaves this call unchecked. The V gene's germline CDR1 is LNHDA and CDR2 SQIVND (reference sequence). The CDR3 is made up of 18 amino acids. The CDR3 sequence is CASRAGTSGSFSYNEQFF.

The V call is TRBV10-3, the J call TRBJ2-7; TCRdb reports TRBD2, a call that lacks DNA to check it against. The CDR3 sequence is 15 residues long. Germline CDR1 is ENHRY and CDR2 is SYGVKD. The CDR3 loop is CAISDQAGGPREQYF.

This sequence joins TRBV5-6 and TRBJ2-7; there is no DNA to check the TCRdb D call of TRBD1. The length of the CDR3 is 16 residues. In germline, CDR1 is SGHDT, CDR2 YYEEEE. CDR3 residues: CASSRPGQGNLYEQYF.

The genes are TRBV4-2 and TRBJ2-2; TCRdb calls TRBD2, which cannot be checked without DNA. Per germline, CDR1 LGHNA and CDR2 YNFKEQ. The CDR3 consists of 16 residues. Here the CDR3 reads CASSQAVGRNTGELFF.

This rearrangement joins TRBV28 to TRBJ1-1; checking the TCRdb D call of TRBD1 is not possible without DNA. Germline V gene sequence: CDR1 MDHEN, CDR2 SYDVKM. The CDR3 consists of 15 residues. The CDR3 protein is CASSLEDREGTEAFF.

The chain is built from TRBV11-2 and TRBJ2-7; the D call from TCRdb, TRBD1, cannot be confirmed without DNA. Germline V gives CDR1 SGHAT, CDR2 FQNNGV. The CDR3 covers 18 residues. The CDR3 sequence: CASSLDLAGHGFSYEQYF.

The J gene is TRBJ2-7, the V gene TRBV7-3. In germline, CDR1 is SGHTA, CDR2 FQGTGA. The CDR3 has 13 residues. CDR3 sequence reads: CASSLLGTYEQYF.

This chain links TRBV7-2 with TRBJ2-1; TCRdb's D call of TRBD2 is untestable without DNA. Germline loops: CDR1 SGHTA, CDR2 FQGNSA. The CDR3 sequence is 15 residues long. The chain's CDR3 is CASSLWEHSYNEQFF.

V and J are TRBV5-1 and TRBJ2-2. The CDR3 is 13 residues long. From germline, CDR1 is SGHRS and CDR2 YFSETQ. CDR3: CASSDSDAGELFF.

The chain employs TRBV9 and TRBJ1-3. This CDR3 is 13 amino acids long. The germline V gene has CDR1 SGDLS and CDR2 YYNGEE. The CDR3 reads CASSLLAGNTIYF.

The chain couples TRBV6-1 to TRBJ2-5. Germline V gives CDR1 MNHNS, CDR2 SASEGT. The CDR3 consists of 16 residues. CDR3 sequence: CASHPIGLLYQETQYF.

V gene TRBV6-5 combines with J gene TRBJ1-4. Germline CDR1 is MNHEY and CDR2 is SVGAGI. The CDR3 has 14 residues. CDR3 amino acids: CASRHSSPDEKLFF.

This chain links TRBV6-2 or TRBV6-3 with TRBJ1-5. CDR1 is MNHEY and CDR2 is SVGEGT in the germline V gene. This CDR3 is 14 amino acids long. CDR3 in amino acids: CASSLEGFGQPQHF.